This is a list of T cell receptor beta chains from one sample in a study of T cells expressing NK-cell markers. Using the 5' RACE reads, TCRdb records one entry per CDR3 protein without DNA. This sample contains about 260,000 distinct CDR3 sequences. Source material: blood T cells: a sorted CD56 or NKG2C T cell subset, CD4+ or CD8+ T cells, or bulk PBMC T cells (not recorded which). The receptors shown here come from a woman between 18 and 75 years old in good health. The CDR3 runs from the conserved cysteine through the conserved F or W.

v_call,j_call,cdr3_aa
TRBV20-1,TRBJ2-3,CSAAASGRETDTQYF
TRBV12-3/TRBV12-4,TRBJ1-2,CASSLGGGFRGYTF
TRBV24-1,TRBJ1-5,CATSDLRRRGCNQPQHF
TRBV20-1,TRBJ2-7,CSARNPGQSYEQYF
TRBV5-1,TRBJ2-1,CASRSGPEEDEQFF
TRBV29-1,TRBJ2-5,CSVSTPTGGRQETQYF
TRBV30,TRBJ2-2,CAWSFSNTGELFF
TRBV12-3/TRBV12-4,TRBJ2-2,CASSSSGTGELFF
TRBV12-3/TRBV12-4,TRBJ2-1,CASSGTGSSYNEQFF
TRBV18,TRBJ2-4,CASSPWTSGGAKNIQYF
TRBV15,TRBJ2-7,CATSRDKPYEQYF
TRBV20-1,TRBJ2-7,CSARGKDRVRQYF
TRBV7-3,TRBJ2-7,CASSFPGAEQYF
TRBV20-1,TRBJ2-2,CSARVSLASTGELFF
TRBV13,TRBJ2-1,CASSPRGGGGFNEQFF
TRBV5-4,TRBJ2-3,CASSVGLEDTQYF
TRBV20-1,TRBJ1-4,CSASATNEKLFF
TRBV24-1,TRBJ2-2,CATSKGWYTGELFF
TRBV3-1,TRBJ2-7,CASSRSPSGVSYEQYF
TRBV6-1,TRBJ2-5,CASSITGGQETQYF
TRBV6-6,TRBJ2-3,CAAGTGADTQYF
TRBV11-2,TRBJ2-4,CASSTYLGTSGGASNIQYF
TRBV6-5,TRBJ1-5,CASSSIVGGRGNQPQHF
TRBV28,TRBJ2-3,CASSGAVATDTQYF
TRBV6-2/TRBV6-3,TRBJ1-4,CASRSRQPGQWNEKLFF
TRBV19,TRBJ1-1,CASSIGRGKNTEAFF
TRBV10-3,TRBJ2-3,CAITQTRDADTQYF